This T cell receptor beta chain was recorded in a study of T cell responses to AZD1222 COVID-19 vaccine (dated by TCRdb to the early 2020s). Looking at the study overall: AZD1222 recipients given second doses at about 4 weeks or at about 12 weeks were pooled, since spike-specific TCR depth and breadth were not found to differ between the two schedules. A total of 230 to 250 trial participants underwent TCR sequencing, of whom 207 had received two doses of AZD1222 and around 25 had received two doses of the MenACWY control vaccine. Trial participants were enrolled into age subgroups of 18-55, 56-69 and 70-plus years, which contained 148, 28 and 57 TCR-sequenced participants, respectively. Points the paper makes about the study in general: The 56-69-year group was small, and its depth increase did not reach significance, likely because of low power. No day 14 peak-response samples were available, so repertoires were characterized only after the peak T cell response. A significant rise in spike-specific TCR breadth and depth was observed after two AZD1222 doses relative to day 0 and relative to MenACWY recipients. Participants were mostly white British, with more females than males. The authors suggested clonal diversity may have been underestimated. Reportedly, close to half of the unique spike-specific TCRs recognized epitopes lying outside the regions that are mutated in the B.1.351 and B.1.1.7 variants. CD4 TCRs associated with the vaccine covered the entire spike protein, and the dominant responses were in regions 160-218 and 743-854. Only six AZD1222 recipients were SARS-CoV-2 seropositive at baseline, limiting conclusions about previously exposed vaccinees.

This specimen's time point label, interpreted: baseline before first vaccination. Samples from vaccinated people were obtained from the UK trials COV001 and COV002, which included a single-blind randomized controlled phase 2/3 trial of AZD1222 (ChAdOx1 nCoV-19) in healthy adults. For TCRbeta chain sequencing, PBMC samples were collected from trial participants at day 0 and at day 28 after the second dose. Per the germline V gene, SQVTM is the CDR1 and ANQGSEA is the CDR2. From cysteine to phenylalanine, the CDR3 is 12 amino acids long. Left in the record is the CDR3 DNA by itself, 36 bases read in frame from the first base. The junction carries 11 bases between V and J, which are trimmed by 4 bases and 5 bases respectively. About this clone itself: Its recognized antigen is unknown. No clone much larger than this one lies a single base away; base qualities are absent.

The CDR3 regions of human TCRbeta chains were subjected to immunosequencing. The authors' analysis ran thus. TCRs in the repertoires were compared against a reference library of SARS-CoV-2-specific TCRs that had been generated with the MIRA antigen-specificity platform. Breadth was defined as the fraction of unique TCRs that were SARS-CoV-2-associated. Depth was defined as the fraction of total T cells that were SARS-CoV-2-associated. Using the MIRA data, each spike-specific TCR was assigned both to the spike region to which the TCR was reactive and to a CD4 or CD8 class. Log10-transformed breadth and depth values were compared by one-way ANOVA with Sidak's multiple comparisons tests. The immuneACCESS repertoire file appears here via TCRdb, limited to in-frame rearrangements. These files lack a portion of the clones; in checked studies, under half of the deficit traces to unresolved V genes, and the cause of the others is not known. V and J calls and clone size are copied from that table; D and trimming were computed from the DNA. Here the sample has over 95,000 clones; roughly nine tenths occur a single time. Approximately 4.9% of the sample comes from the top ten.

Sequencing was performed on peripheral blood, taken on day 0 of AZD1222 vaccination. This chain is built from TRBV29-1 and TRBJ1-2; the best D guess is TRBD1, with 5 bases matching. The sequence derives from an adult in good health. The CDR3 in this case is CSVVQGNYGYTF. The bases are TGCAGCGTTGTCCAGGGAAATTATGGCTACACCTTC.